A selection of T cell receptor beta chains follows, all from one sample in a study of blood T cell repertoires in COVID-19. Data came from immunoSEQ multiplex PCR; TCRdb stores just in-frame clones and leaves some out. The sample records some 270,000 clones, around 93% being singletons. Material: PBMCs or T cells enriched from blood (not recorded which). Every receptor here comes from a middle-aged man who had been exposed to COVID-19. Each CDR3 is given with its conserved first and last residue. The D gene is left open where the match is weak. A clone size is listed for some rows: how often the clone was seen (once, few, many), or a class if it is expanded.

TGTGCCAGTAGCTATGCGGGGGGACCCGGAAACACCATATATTTT CASSYAGGPGNTIYF TRBJ1-3 . . TRBV19
TGCGCCAGCAGCCCGGGACTAGCGGGAGTCAAGACGTACGAGCAGTACTTC CASSPGLAGVKTYEQYF TRBJ2-7 TRBD2 . TRBV5-1
TGTGCCAGCAGCAAATTGGTAGGAGGGGATGATACTGAAGCTTTCTTT CASSKLVGGDDTEAFF TRBJ1-1 . . TRBV21-1
TGTGCCAGAAGCTTGGGGCGTAGTGTTGCGGGAAATTACGAGCAGTACTTC CARSLGRSVAGNYEQYF TRBJ2-7 . . TRBV5-3
TGCGCCAGCAGCCACTCAGTTAGGACTAGCGGGACATACGAGCAGTACTTC CASSHSVRTSGTYEQYF TRBJ2-7 TRBD2 once TRBV4-1
TGTGCCAGTAGTAAGGGGAAGGGGAACACTGAAGCTTTCTTT CASSKGKGNTEAFF TRBJ1-1 . . TRBV19
TGTGCCAGCAGTCCAGTCACAGATACGCAGTATTTT CASSPVTDTQYF TRBJ2-3 . . TRBV12-3/TRBV12-4
TGTGCCAGCAGCTTAAGAATAGGGACAGGGGAGAATGAGCAGTTCTTC CASSLRIGTGENEQFF TRBJ2-1 TRBD1 . TRBV11-2
TGTGCCTGGAGGCAAACAGGGGCCACTGAAGCTTTCTTT CAWRQTGATEAFF TRBJ1-1 TRBD1 . TRBV30
TGTGCCAGCAGTTTGCTGCGAAGCTCCTACAATGAGCAGTTCTTC CASSLLRSSYNEQFF TRBJ2-1 . . TRBV27
TGTGCCAGCAGTGAGGAACTAGCGGTCGCCTACGAGCAGTACTTC CASSEELAVAYEQYF TRBJ2-7 TRBD2 . TRBV6-1
TGTGCCTGGAGTGTACAGGGGTATGGCTACACCTTC CAWSVQGYGYTF TRBJ1-2 TRBD1 . TRBV30
TGTGCCAGCAGCATTAGCGGGAGGGGAGGAGAGACCCAGTACTTC CASSISGRGGETQYF TRBJ2-5 TRBD2 . TRBV6-5
TGTGCCATCAGAAGCAGGGTCAACCTCACAGATACGCAGTATTTT CAIRSRVNLTDTQYF TRBJ2-3 . . TRBV10-3
TGTGCCAGCAGCTCTGGGACTAGCGGTCCCTACGAGCAGTACTTC CASSSGTSGPYEQYF TRBJ2-7 TRBD2 . TRBV7-3
TGTGCCAGCAGCCCCTCCCTGGCGGGGCCCTACGAGCAGTACTTC CASSPSLAGPYEQYF TRBJ2-7 . . TRBV9
TGTGCCATCAGTGCAGGGACTAGCGGGATTGATGAGCAGTTCTTC CAISAGTSGIDEQFF TRBJ2-1 TRBD2 . TRBV10-3
TGTGCCAGCAGTGCGGAGAGAGGCCCGACCGGGGAGCTGTTTTTT CASSAERGPTGELFF TRBJ2-2 . . TRBV2
TGTGCCAGCAGCTTAGTGGCGGAGCACCGCTATAGCAATCAGCCCCAGCATTTT CASSLVAEHRYSNQPQHF TRBJ1-5 . . TRBV11-3
TGTGCCAGTAGTATCGGGGACAGGGGGAGAAGCTATGGCTACACCTTC CASSIGDRGRSYGYTF TRBJ1-2 TRBD1 . TRBV19
TGTGCCAGCAGTTACTCGTTCCTAGCGGGAGACGAGCAGTACTTC CASSYSFLAGDEQYF TRBJ2-7 TRBD2 once TRBV6-5
TGTGCCAGCAGTACCCGCAAGGAATCCGGAGGTAAACTGTTTTTT CASSTRKESGGKLFF TRBJ1-4 . once TRBV27
TGTGCCAGCTCCTCGACTAGCGGGATTCACAATGAGCAGTTCTTC CASSSTSGIHNEQFF TRBJ2-1 TRBD2 . TRBV18
TGTGCCAGCAGCCCCTTCGCGGGGACAGCTGAAGCTTTCTTT CASSPFAGTAEAFF TRBJ1-1 TRBD1 . TRBV11-1
TGTGCCAGTACCATACAAGGACTCTACAATGAGCAGTTCTTC CASTIQGLYNEQFF TRBJ2-1 . . TRBV19
TGCGCCAGCATCTCACAGGGGTCGAACACCGGGGAGCTGTTTTTT CASISQGSNTGELFF TRBJ2-2 TRBD1 . TRBV5-1
TGTGCCAGCAGCCAAGTGCACGGGCAGGGTTATAATTCACCCCTCCACTTT CASSQVHGQGYNSPLHF TRBJ1-6 . . TRBV3-1/TRBV3-2
TGTGCCAGCAGCCCTTGGGGAGCGGGCCCCAGCACAGATACGCAGTATTTT CASSPWGAGPSTDTQYF TRBJ2-3 . . TRBV5-4
TGTGCCAGCTCACCACTGGACAGCCAAGAGACCCAGTACTTC CASSPLDSQETQYF TRBJ2-5 . . TRBV18
TGTGCCAGCAGCTCCAGGATGGGGAGACGATCTGAAGCTTTCTTT CASSSRMGRRSEAFF TRBJ1-1 . . TRBV7-9
TGTGCCAGCAGCTTAGTACGGAGTCGGGGAGAGACCCAGTACTTC CASSLVRSRGETQYF TRBJ2-5 . . TRBV7-2
TGTGCCAGCAGCTTAGGACAGGTCCAAGAGACCCAGTACTTC CASSLGQVQETQYF TRBJ2-5 . . TRBV7-2
TGTGCCAGCAGCCAGGGCCTGACTACAGAGCAGTACTTC CASSQGLTTEQYF TRBJ2-7 . . TRBV14
TGTGCCAGCAGCGCGCGCGGAGGTGAAGCTTTCTTT CASSARGGEAFF TRBJ1-1 . once TRBV7-8
TGTGCCAGCAGCAGGACAGGGAGCGGAAACACCATATATTTT CASSRTGSGNTIYF TRBJ1-3 TRBD1 . TRBV5-4
TGTGCCAGCAGTGACACAGGACTAGCGGGAGGGTATGAGCAGTACTTC CASSDTGLAGGYEQYF TRBJ2-7 TRBD2 . TRBV6-1
TGTGCCAGTAGTATATGGGGCTACGCTTTCTTT CASSIWGYAFF TRBJ1-1 . . TRBV19
TGTGCCAGCAGCACCCGGACACAAGCGAGGAACTATGGCTACACCTTC CASSTRTQARNYGYTF TRBJ1-2 . once TRBV11-3
TGTGCCAGTAGTAGAGAGGACAGCCCTAACTATGGCTACACCTTC CASSREDSPNYGYTF TRBJ1-2 . . TRBV19
TGTGCCAGCAGCCCGGGACAGGCCTACGAGCAGTACTTC CASSPGQAYEQYF TRBJ2-7 TRBD1 . TRBV11-3
TGTGCCAGCTCACCTGACAGGGAGACCCAGTACTTC CASSPDRETQYF TRBJ2-5 . . TRBV18
TGTGCCAGTAGTACAAAATCGGACAGTCAACGCACAGATACGCAGTATTTT CASSTKSDSQRTDTQYF TRBJ2-3 . . TRBV19
TGTGCCTACCAAGACCCGGGACAGGGTGAAGCTTTCTTT CAYQDPGQGEAFF TRBJ1-1 TRBD1 . TRBV30
TGCGCCAGCAGCCAAGTCCTAGCGGGATTAGCCGCGTTCTTC CASSQVLAGLAAFF TRBJ2-1 TRBD2 . TRBV4-1
TGTGCCAGTATTTCCTCCGGGACAGGGTCAGCTAACTATGGCTACACCTTC CASISSGTGSANYGYTF TRBJ1-2 TRBD1 . TRBV19
TGTGCCAGTAGTATTTCCCTCAATCAGCCCCAGCATTTT CASSISLNQPQHF TRBJ1-5 . . TRBV19
TGTGCCATCAGCTCCGGGACAGGGGGCTACGAGCAGTACTTC CAISSGTGGYEQYF TRBJ2-7 TRBD1 many TRBV10-3
TGTGCCAGCAGCCGGACAGGGATGGAGACCCAGTACTTC CASSRTGMETQYF TRBJ2-5 TRBD1 . TRBV12-3/TRBV12-4
TGTGCCAGCCGGCCCGCGGGTCTATACACCGGGGAGCTGTTTTTT CASRPAGLYTGELFF TRBJ2-2 . . TRBV6-5
TGCGCCAGCAGTAGACTAGCGGGAGGGCCGGACACCGGGGAGCTGTTTTTT CASSRLAGGPDTGELFF TRBJ2-2 TRBD2 . TRBV5-1
TGTGCCAGCAGCCTCAGGACTAGCACAGATACGCAGTATTTT CASSLRTSTDTQYF TRBJ2-3 . few TRBV9
TGTGCCAGCAGCCGCTACGCCTCTGGAAACACCATATATTTT CASSRYASGNTIYF TRBJ1-3 . . TRBV6-5
TGTGCCAGCAGCCCACGGGTTGTGGGCGGGGAGCTGTTTTTT CASSPRVVGGELFF TRBJ2-2 . . TRBV9
TGTGCCAGCAGCCCCCCTGGGGCAGCCCTACCCCAAGAGACCCAGTACTTC CASSPPGAALPQETQYF TRBJ2-5 . . TRBV5-6
TGTGCCAGCACCCTAGAGGGGGTGAAAGAGACCCAGTACTTC CASTLEGVKETQYF TRBJ2-5 . . TRBV2
TGTGCCAGCTCACGGGGGACAGAGTATAATTCACCCCTCCACTTT CASSRGTEYNSPLHF TRBJ1-6 TRBD1 . TRBV18
TGCGCCAGCAGCTTGTGGGAGGATGAAGCTTTCTTT CASSLWEDEAFF TRBJ1-1 . . TRBV5-1
TGTGCCAGCAGCTTGGTAGACAGGGGGGGCTATGGCTACACCTTC CASSLVDRGGYGYTF TRBJ1-2 TRBD1 . TRBV5-4
TGTGCCAGCAGCTTGGCAGCGGCAGATACGCAGTATTTT CASSLAAADTQYF TRBJ2-3 . . TRBV7-9